This is a list of T cell receptor beta chains from one sample in a study of OX40 agonist ivuxolimab in advanced cancers. Profiling relied on immunoSEQ multiplex PCR, and the TCRdb table lists in-frame clones only, not all of them. Of over 60,000 clones in the sample, 85% to 90% were seen once. The input for sequencing was CD4+ or CD8+ T cells sorted from blood, taken in a trial of the OX40 agonist ivuxolimab. All receptors come from an adult with an advanced solid tumor such as melanoma, head and neck, liver or kidney cancer. Both conserved end residues are part of each CDR3.

13	TRBV7-2	CASSGLMNTEAFF
16	TRBV5-1	CASSWGTSPNTGELFF
15	TRBV7-2	CASSLRQGGTDTQYF
14	TRBV6-5	CASSSGQGTGELFF
14	TRBV18	CASSPQGSNTEAFF
15	TRBV5-1	CASSLEASGGHEQFF
16	TRBV7-3	CASSQRTSGGADTQYF
12	TRBV5-1	CASSLSDYEQYF
14	TRBV2	CASSEQRQGNGYTF
15	TRBV7-9	CASSKEGSMNTEAFF
16	TRBV11-2	CASSPRTGGDTGELFF
13	TRBV5-6	CASSLPMLREQYF
13	TRBV30	CAGEAQPGEKLFF
15	TRBV6-5	CASSYIRSGTTEAFF
16	TRBV7-2	CASSPQSQTMNTEAFF
16	TRBV7-9	CASSFTTGIPSYEQYF
11	TRBV6-1	CAAGGTETQYF
13	TRBV19	CASSLSRDQPQHF
14	TRBV7-2	CASSPSGLQETQYF
12	TRBV30	CAWSVLGKEAFF
14	TRBV5-1	CASSLGDRNNEQFF
15	TRBV10-3	CAIRPSGTGLYEQYF
13	TRBV19	CASTLDRAHGYTF
13	TRBV18	CASSARADNEQFF
17	TRBV18	CASRNQNPGGGNYEQYF
16	TRBV9	CASSVEETGFFYGYTF
13	TRBV6-5	CASSRQWNTEAFF
16	TRBV10-3	CAISATGGSSGNTIYF
12	TRBV5-6	CASSWGGNEQYF
22	TRBV4-2	CASSHQGGYGDAVIGRYQPQHF
14	TRBV2	CASSSQGGGYGYTF
15	TRBV11-2	CASSRGVSTNEKLFF
17	TRBV27	CASSPASGQSSGNTIYF
15	TRBV7-6	CASSSGKNRNQPQHF
12	TRBV5-5	CASREGLAEAFF
12	TRBV5-6	CASSLSGPEQFF
15	TRBV9	CASSEAGPIGDTQYF
16	TRBV7-9	CASRLASTGATGGYTF
11	TRBV21-1	CASSTRWGYTF
15	TRBV5-8	CASSATGGRLEEQFF